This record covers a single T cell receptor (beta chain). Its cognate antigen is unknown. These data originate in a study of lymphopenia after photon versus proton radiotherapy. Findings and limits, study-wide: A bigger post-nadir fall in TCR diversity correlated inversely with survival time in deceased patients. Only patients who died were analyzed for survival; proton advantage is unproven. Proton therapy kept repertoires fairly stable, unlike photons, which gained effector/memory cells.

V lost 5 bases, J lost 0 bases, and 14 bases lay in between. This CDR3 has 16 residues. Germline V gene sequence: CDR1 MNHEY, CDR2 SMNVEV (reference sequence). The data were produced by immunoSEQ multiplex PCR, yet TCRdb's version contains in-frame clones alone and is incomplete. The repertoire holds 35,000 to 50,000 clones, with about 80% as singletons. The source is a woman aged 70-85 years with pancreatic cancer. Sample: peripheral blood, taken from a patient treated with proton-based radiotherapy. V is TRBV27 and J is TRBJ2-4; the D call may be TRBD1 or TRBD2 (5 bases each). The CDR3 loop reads CASSPGTSRAKNIQYF. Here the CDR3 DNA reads TGTGCCAGCAGTCCCGGGACCTCACGAGCCAAAAACATTCAGTACTTC.